This T cell receptor (beta chain) was sequenced in a study of identical twins. TCRdb processed the 5' RACE reads anew with MiXCR; each CDR3 protein has one entry. This table holds 300,000 to 400,000 distinct CDR3 sequences, roughly 12% found once. With 1 base removed from V and 0 bases from J, the gap between germline ends came to 15 bases. Germline V gene sequence: CDR1 SEHNR, CDR2 FQNEAQ (reference sequence). The CDR3 has 17 amino acids. The same data also contributed to another study, on yellow fever vaccine responses in identical twins.

This chain connects TRBV7-9 to TRBJ1-1; no clear D gene. The clonotype originates from a woman aged 18-30 years in good health. The sequenced sample was CD8+ T cells sorted from blood. DNA of the CDR3: TGTGCCAGCAGCTTAGGTGTGGCGGAAGGTATGAACACTGAAGCTTTCTTT. Translation gives CASSLGVAEGMNTEAFF.